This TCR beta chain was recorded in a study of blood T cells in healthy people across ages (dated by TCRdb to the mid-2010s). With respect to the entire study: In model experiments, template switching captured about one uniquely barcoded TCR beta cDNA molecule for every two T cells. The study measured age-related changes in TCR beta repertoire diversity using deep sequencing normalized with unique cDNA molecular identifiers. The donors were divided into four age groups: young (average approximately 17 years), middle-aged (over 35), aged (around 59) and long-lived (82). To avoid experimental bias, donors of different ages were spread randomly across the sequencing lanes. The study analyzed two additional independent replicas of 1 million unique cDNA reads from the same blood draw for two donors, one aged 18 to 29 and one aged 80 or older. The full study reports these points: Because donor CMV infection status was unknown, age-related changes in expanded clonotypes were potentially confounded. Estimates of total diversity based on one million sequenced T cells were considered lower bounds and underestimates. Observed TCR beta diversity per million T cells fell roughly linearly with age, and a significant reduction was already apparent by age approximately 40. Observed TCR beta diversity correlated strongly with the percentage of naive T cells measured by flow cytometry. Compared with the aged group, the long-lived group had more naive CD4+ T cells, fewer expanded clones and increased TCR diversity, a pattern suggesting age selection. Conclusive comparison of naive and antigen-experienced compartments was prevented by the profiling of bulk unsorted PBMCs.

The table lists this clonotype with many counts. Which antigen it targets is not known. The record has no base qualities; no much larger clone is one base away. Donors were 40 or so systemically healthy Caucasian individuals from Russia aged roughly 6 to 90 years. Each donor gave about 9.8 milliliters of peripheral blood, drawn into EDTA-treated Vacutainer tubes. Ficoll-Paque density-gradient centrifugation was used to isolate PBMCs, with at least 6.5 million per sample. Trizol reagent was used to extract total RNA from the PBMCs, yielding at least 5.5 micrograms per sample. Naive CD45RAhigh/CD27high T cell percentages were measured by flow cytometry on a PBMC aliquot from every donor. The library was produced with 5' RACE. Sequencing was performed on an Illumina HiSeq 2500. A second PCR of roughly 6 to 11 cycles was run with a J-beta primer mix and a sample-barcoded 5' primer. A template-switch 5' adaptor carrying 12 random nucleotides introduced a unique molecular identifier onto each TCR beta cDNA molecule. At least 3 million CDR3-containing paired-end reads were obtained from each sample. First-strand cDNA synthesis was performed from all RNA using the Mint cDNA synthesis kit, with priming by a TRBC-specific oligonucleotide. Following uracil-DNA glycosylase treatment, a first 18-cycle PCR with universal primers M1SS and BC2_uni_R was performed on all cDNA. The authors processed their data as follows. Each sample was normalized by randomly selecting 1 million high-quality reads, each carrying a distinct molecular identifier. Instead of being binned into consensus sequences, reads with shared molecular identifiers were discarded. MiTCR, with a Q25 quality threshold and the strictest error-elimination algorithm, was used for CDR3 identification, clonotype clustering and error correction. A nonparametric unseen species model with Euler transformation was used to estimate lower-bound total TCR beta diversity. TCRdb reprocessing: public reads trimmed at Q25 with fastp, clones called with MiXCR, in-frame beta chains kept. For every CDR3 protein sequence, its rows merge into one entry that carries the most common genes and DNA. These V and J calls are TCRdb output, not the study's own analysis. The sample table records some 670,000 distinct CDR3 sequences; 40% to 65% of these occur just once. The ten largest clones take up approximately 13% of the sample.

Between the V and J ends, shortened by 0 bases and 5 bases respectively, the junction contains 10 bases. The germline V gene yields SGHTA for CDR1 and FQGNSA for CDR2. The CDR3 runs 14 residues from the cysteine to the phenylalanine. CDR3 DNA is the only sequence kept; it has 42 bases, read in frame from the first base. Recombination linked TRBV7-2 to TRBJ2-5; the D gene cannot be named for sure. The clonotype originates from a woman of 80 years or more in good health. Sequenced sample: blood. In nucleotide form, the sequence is TGTGCCAGCAGCTTAGCGGCGAGTAGCGAGACCCAGTACTTC. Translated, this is CASSLAASSETQYF.